Presented here are 10 T cell receptor beta chains from one specimen sequenced in a study of OX40 agonist ivuxolimab in advanced cancers. Using immunoSEQ multiplex PCR, the repertoire was profiled, and TCRdb retains in-frame clones only, with some absent. The table shows about 45,000 clones, with approximately 80% occurring only once. Sequences were derived from CD4+ or CD8+ T cells sorted from blood, sampled in a trial of the OX40 agonist ivuxolimab. The receptors originated from an adult with an advanced solid tumor such as melanoma, head and neck, liver or kidney cancer.

J is TRBJ2-5 and V is TRBV7-8; 8 bases map to TRBD2. J was trimmed by 5 bases and V by 5 bases; bases with no gene match: 19. Germline V gene data show CDR1 as SGHVS and CDR2 as FQNEAQ. This CDR3 region has 18 residues. CDR3 nucleotide sequence: TGTGCCAGCAGCCCGGCCGCTGGCGGGGGGCCTCTATCTGAGACCCAGTACTTC. Amino acids: CASSPAAGGGPLSETQYF. Drawing the rest from reference TRBV7-8 and TRBJ2-5, the complete variable domain is GAGVSQSPRYKVAKRGQDVALRCDPISGHVSLFWYQQALGQGPEFLTYFQNEAQLDKSGLPSDRFFAERPEGSVSTLKIQRTQQEDSAVYLCASSPAAGGGPLSETQYFGPGTRLLVL.

The chain links TRBV13 to TRBJ2-2; possibly TRBD1 or TRBD2 for D (5 bases each). The germline V gene encodes CDR1 PRHDT and CDR2 FYEKMQ (reference sequence). The germline V and J ends were trimmed by 4 bases and 7 bases, with 13 bases remaining between them. This CDR3 spans 14 amino acids. The CDR3 DNA is TGTGCCAGCAGCTGGGGGACCGGTGGCGGGGAGCTGTTTTTT. This translates into CASSWGTGGGELFF.

The CDR3 region is CASSSGTGASYEQYF. The CDR3 DNA sequence: TGTGCCAGCAGCTCCGGGACAGGGGCTTCCTACGAGCAGTACTTC. V and J are TRBV13 and TRBJ2-7; TRBD1 agrees at 10 bases. V dropped 4 bases and J dropped 1; count of bases not matched to a gene: 4. The CDR3 loop spans 15 amino acids. Germline lookup yields CDR1 PRHDT and CDR2 FYEKMQ (reference sequence). The full variable domain, rest sourced from reference TRBV13 and TRBJ2-7, is AAGVIQSPRHLIKEKRETATLKCYPIPRHDTVYWYQQGPGQDPQFLISFYEKMQSDKGSIPDRFSAQQFSDYHSELNMSSLELGDSALYFCASSSGTGASYEQYFGPGTRLTVT.

The J gene is TRBJ2-7, the V gene TRBV28, with D perhaps TRBD1 (5 bases). Germline assignment: CDR1 MDHEN and CDR2 SYDVKM. V gave up 8 bases and J gave up 4 bases, with 18 bases separating them. CDR3 size: 14 residues. CDR3 nucleotides: TGTGCCAGCCACCCCGCAGGGATAGGGTACGAGCAGTACTTC. This codes for CASHPAGIGYEQYF.

The J gene is TRBJ1-3, the V gene TRBV28; TRBD1 might be the D (6 bases). V dropped 7 bases and J dropped 4 bases, with 20 bases sitting between them. Per the germline V gene, CDR1 is MDHEN and CDR2 is SYDVKM. This CDR3 is built from 16 residues. The DNA for the CDR3 is TGTGCCAGCATCCCCAACGGGGGCCCGGGAGGAAACACCATATATTTT. This codes for CASIPNGGPGGNTIYF.

V gene TRBV7-6 combines with J gene TRBJ2-5; possible D gene TRBD1, 5 bases. This CDR3 has 15 residues. In germline, CDR1 is SGHVS, CDR2 FNYEAQ. The ends were cut back, 2 bases at V and 5 bases at J, with 15 bases in the middle. CDR3 loop: CASSLNGALGETQYF. The CDR3 DNA follows: TGTGCCAGCAGCTTAAATGGGGCATTAGGGGAGACCCAGTACTTC.

The chain has TRBV9 and TRBJ2-5; unclear D gene. This CDR3 spans 14 amino acids. Germline-derived CDR1 and CDR2 are SGDLS and YYNGEE. With 0 bases removed from V and 5 bases from J, the gap between germline ends came to 11 bases. The CDR3 DNA reads as TGTGCCAGCAGCGTAGACCCTAACTGGGAGACCCAGTACTTC. Protein sequence: CASSVDPNWETQYF.

This sequence joins TRBV2 and TRBJ2-3; 7 bases are shared with TRBD2. CDR3 size: 13 residues. The germline V gene encodes CDR1 SNHLY and CDR2 FYNNEI. V shed 6 bases and J 2 bases; nucleotides not matched to a gene: 2. In DNA form, the CDR3 reads TGTGCCAGCAGCGGGGGGACCACAGATACGCAGTATTTT. It is translated as CASSGGTTDTQYF.

The chain is built from TRBV13 and TRBJ1-5, with D possibly TRBD1 on 5 matching bases. Germline CDR1 is PRHDT and CDR2 is FYEKMQ (reference sequence). The V end lost 6 bases, the J end lost 1 base, and 13 bases lay between the germline ends. CDR3 size: 15 residues. CDR3 protein: CASSEWGGSNQPQHF. CDR3 sequence (DNA): TGTGCCAGCAGTGAGTGGGGGGGAAGCAATCAGCCCCAGCATTTT.

This chain joins TRBV4-1 and TRBJ2-7; D remains unclear. This CDR3 comprises 12 residues. V was pared by 1 base and J by 9 bases, with 10 bases between. CDR1 MGHRA and CDR2 YSYEKL come from the germline V gene. The CDR3 sequence: CASSQGPTGQYF. The CDR3 DNA reads as TGCGCCAGCAGCCAAGGACCCACGGGGCAGTACTTC.